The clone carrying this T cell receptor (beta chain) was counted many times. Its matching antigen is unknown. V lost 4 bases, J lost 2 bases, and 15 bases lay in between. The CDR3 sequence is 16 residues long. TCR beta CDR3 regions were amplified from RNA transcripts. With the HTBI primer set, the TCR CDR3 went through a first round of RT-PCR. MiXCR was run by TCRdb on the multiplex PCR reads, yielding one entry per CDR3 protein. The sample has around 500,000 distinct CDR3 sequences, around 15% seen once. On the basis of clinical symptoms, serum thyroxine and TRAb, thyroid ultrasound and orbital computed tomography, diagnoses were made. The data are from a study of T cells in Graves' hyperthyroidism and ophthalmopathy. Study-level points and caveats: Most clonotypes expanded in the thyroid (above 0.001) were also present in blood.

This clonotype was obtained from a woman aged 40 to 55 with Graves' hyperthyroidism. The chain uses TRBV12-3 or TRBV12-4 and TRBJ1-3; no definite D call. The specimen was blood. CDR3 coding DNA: TGTGCCAGCAGTTCAGCATACGCAGGTGCTGGAAACACCATATATTTT. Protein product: CASSSAYAGAGNTIYF.